Described below is a single T cell receptor (beta chain) sequence and its context. Its target antigen remains unknown. No clone much larger than this one lies a single base away; base qualities are absent. The germline V gene supplies CDR1 SGHDT and CDR2 YYEEEE. Relative to germline, V is 4 bases shorter and J is 1 base shorter, with 17 bases between their ends. From the cysteine through the phenylalanine, the CDR3 covers 16 amino acids. The DNA shown is the 48-base CDR3, in frame from base 1. Ficoll-Paque density gradient centrifugation was used to isolate PBMCs. The data derive from a study of T-cell memory formation after mild COVID-19 (dated by TCRdb to 2020 to 2023). A note on the overall study: TCR sequence clusters from the two donors were found to be largely donor specific. T-cell clones expanding and contracting after mild COVID-19 in a couple of donors were tracked by longitudinal TCRalpha and TCRbeta repertoire sequencing. Two young, previously healthy adult volunteers made up the cohort, one male and one female. Study-level results and caveats: Some responding clones were detected in pre-infection memory, which suggested that pre-existing cross-reactive memory T cells had joined the SARS-CoV-2 response. Only two mild cases were covered in the study, and larger cohorts including severe cases with pre-infection samples were considered necessary. Contracting CD4+ clones turned up mainly in the CM and EM memory subsets, whereas EMRA was where CD8+ clones were enriched. SARS-CoV-2 specificity of the second-wave clones peaking on day 37 was not confirmed. From day 15 to 85, contracting clones showed balanced CD4/CD8 phenotypes, whereas a second wave of clones that expanded from day 15 to 37 leaned towards CD4+.

These reads were obtained on an Illumina NovaSeq 6000. Using 5'RACE with constant-segment primers, TCRalpha and TCRbeta cDNA libraries were constructed, with sample barcodes and unique molecular identifiers added in the process. RNA was extracted from every sample with Trizol reagent. Library amplification was performed in two PCR steps, and a second sample barcode and Illumina TruSeq adapters were introduced in the second step. The libraries were sequenced on an Illumina NovaSeq using 2 x 150 bp paired-end reads. Per the source publication's procedure: Reads were demultiplexed and collapsed into UMI-guided consensus sequences with migec v1.2.7. Using mixcr v2.1.11, UMI consensuses were aligned to TRA and TRB V and J templates and then assembled into clonotypes. Expanded or contracted clonotypes were those called significant by both edgeR and NoisET, with noise models trained on biological replicates. For edgeR calls, a false discovery rate-adjusted p below 0.01 and a log2 fold-change threshold of 1 were applied. As an exploratory analysis of dynamics, max-normalized trajectories of the 1000 most abundant clonotypes were examined with PCA combined with hierarchical clustering. Separately sequenced CD4+ and CD8+ repertoires were used to assign a CD4 or CD8 phenotype to each responding clone. The raw public data were reprocessed by TCRdb itself: fastp quality trimming at Q25, MiXCR clonotype calling, in-frame beta chains only. Each entry is one CDR3 protein sequence, shown with its most common DNA and genes. The V and J calls reflect TCRdb's pipeline rather than the authors' work. This sample is represented by more than 450,000 distinct CDR3 sequences; about a sixth of them were singletons. Around 12% of the sample goes to the ten largest clones.

This receptor was taken from an adult woman who had mild COVID-19 (a few samples of this study predate the infection). The sample titles of this study are shuffled in the database, so cell type and time point are left out; the donor was told from shared clones. Source material: PBMCs or a T cell subset sorted from them (not recorded which). The chain is assembled from TRBV5-6 and TRBJ1-2; the D gene cannot be resolved reliably. The nucleotides read TGTGCCAGCAGCCCAGTGGGGTCGGATTATAACTATGGCTACACCTTC. Its protein is CASSPVGSDYNYGYTF.